Listed below are T cell receptor beta chains from one sample, sequenced in a study of glioma-infiltrating T cells. Each CDR3 protein is one row after TCRdb ran MiXCR on the multiplex PCR reads. The data show under 150,000 distinct CDR3 sequences, about 39% seen once. Sequencing input: glioma tissue, nonneoplastic brain tissue, or PBMCs (not recorded which). The origin of the receptors is a human donor with low-grade glioma or glioblastoma, undergoing nonglioma brain surgery, or in good health (not recorded which). Both conserved end residues are trimmed from each CDR3. Fields, in order: CDR3 protein, V gene.

cdr3_aa: ASSLGPPSGGTYEQY
v_call: TRBV7-2

cdr3_aa: ASLQSYEQY
v_call: TRBV6-1

cdr3_aa: SARITGLPNYGYT
v_call: TRBV20-1

cdr3_aa: ASSPTTGGGYGYT
v_call: TRBV18

cdr3_aa: AWSPTAYYNSPLH
v_call: TRBV30

cdr3_aa: ASSFFRSRATSTDTQY
v_call: TRBV28

cdr3_aa: ASSYSGPRSGNTIY
v_call: TRBV6-6

cdr3_aa: ASSEWDNNEKLF
v_call: TRBV12-3/TRBV12-4

cdr3_aa: ASSFGQGTDYEQY
v_call: TRBV6-2/TRBV6-3

cdr3_aa: ASSSGQGFEKLF
v_call: TRBV28

cdr3_aa: ASSTGIGYT
v_call: TRBV19

cdr3_aa: ASSLELARYRYNEQF
v_call: TRBV13

cdr3_aa: ASSPFGLAGEEQY
v_call: TRBV6-5

cdr3_aa: ASSPTKIGPTQY
v_call: TRBV6-2/TRBV6-3

cdr3_aa: ATLRTPKTYNEQF
v_call: TRBV6-1

cdr3_aa: ASSLGGAEAF
v_call: TRBV7-9

cdr3_aa: SARDHMAVFVDEQF
v_call: TRBV20-1

cdr3_aa: ASRKGRGSNTGEQF
v_call: TRBV6-2/TRBV6-3

cdr3_aa: SASRGLGQPQH
v_call: TRBV20-1

cdr3_aa: ASSYAGTGLREQF
v_call: TRBV6-6

cdr3_aa: ASGDRRGSPLH
v_call: TRBV27

cdr3_aa: ASSPYRGLAAREENIQY
v_call: TRBV12-3/TRBV12-4

cdr3_aa: ASRTLLAATQY
v_call: TRBV28

cdr3_aa: ASSLYGPYNEQF
v_call: TRBV27

cdr3_aa: ASSEPPGSPLSYEQY
v_call: TRBV6-1

cdr3_aa: ASTPGQGTNQPQH
v_call: TRBV5-1